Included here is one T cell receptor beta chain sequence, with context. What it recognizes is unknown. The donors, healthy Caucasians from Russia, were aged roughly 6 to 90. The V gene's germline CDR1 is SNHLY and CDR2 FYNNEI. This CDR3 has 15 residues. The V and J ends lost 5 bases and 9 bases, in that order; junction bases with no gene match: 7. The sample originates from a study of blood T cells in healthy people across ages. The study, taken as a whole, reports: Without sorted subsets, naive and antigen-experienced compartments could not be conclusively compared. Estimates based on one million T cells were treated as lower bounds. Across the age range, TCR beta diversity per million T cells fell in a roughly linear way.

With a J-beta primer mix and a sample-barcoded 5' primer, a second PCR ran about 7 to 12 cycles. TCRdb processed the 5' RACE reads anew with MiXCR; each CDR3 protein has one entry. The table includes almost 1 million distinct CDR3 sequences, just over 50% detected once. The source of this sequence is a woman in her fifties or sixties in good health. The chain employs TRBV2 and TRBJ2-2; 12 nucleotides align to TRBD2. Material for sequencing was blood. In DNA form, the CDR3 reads TGTGCCAGCAGTCGACTAGCGGGAGCGACGCGGGAGCTGTTTTTT. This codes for CASSRLAGATRELFF.